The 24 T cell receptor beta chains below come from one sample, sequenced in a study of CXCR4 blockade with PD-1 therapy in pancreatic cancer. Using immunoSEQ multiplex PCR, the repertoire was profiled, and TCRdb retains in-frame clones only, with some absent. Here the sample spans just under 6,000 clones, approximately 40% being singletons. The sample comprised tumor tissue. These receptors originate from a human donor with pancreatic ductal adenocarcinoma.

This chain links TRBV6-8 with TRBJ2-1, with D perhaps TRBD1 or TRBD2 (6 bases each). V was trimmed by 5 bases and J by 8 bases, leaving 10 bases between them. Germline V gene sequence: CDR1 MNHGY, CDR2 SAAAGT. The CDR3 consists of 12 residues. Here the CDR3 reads CASSEGDYEQFF. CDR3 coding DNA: TGTGCCAGCAGTGAGGGGGACTATGAGCAGTTCTTC.

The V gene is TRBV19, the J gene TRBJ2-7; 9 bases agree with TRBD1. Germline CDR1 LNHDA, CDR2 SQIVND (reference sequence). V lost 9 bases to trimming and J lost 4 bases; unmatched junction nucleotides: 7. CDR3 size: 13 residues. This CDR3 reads CARRRGQGYEQYF. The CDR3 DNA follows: TGTGCCAGACGCAGGGGACAGGGTTACGAGCAGTACTTC.

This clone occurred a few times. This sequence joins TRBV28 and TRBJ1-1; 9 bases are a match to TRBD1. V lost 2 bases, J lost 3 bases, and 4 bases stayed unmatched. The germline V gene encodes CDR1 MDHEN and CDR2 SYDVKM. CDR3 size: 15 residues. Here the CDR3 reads CASSLRTGAHTEAFF. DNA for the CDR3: TGTGCCAGCAGTTTAAGGACAGGGGCGCACACTGAAGCTTTCTTT.

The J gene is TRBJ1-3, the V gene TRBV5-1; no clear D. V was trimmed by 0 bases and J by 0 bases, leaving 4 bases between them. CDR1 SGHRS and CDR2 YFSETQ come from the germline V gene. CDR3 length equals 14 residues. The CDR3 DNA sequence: TGCGCCAGCAGCTTGGGCAACTCTGGAAACACCATATATTTT. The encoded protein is CASSLGNSGNTIYF.

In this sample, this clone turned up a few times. In nucleotides, the CDR3 is TGTGCCAGCAGTAGCGGGAGTTACAATGAGCAGTTCTTC. Translation: CASSSGSYNEQFF. This sequence joins TRBV6-8 and TRBJ2-1, with TRBD2 matching over 8 bases. Trimming at V came to 5 bases and at J to 4 bases, leaving 1 base not matched to a gene. This CDR3 has 13 amino acids. Germline V CDR1 and CDR2: MNHGY, SAAAGT.

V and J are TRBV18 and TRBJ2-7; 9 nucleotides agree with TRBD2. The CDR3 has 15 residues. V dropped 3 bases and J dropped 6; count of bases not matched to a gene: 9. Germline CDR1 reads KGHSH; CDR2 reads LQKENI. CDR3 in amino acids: CASSPGASGTLEQYF. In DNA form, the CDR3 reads TGTGCCAGCTCACCGGGAGCTAGCGGGACCCTCGAGCAGTACTTC.

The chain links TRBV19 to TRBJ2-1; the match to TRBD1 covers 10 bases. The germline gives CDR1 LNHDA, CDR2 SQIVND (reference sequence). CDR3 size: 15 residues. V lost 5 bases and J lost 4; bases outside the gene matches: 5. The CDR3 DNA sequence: TGTGCCAGTAGTGGCCGGGACAGGGGTTACAATGAGCAGTTCTTC. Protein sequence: CASSGRDRGYNEQFF.

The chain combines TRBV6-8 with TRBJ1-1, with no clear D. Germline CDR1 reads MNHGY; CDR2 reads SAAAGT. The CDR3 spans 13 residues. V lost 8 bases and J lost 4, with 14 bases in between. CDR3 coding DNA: TGTGCCAGCGGTGTACTACTGGGCACTGAAGCTTTCTTT. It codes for CASGVLLGTEAFF.

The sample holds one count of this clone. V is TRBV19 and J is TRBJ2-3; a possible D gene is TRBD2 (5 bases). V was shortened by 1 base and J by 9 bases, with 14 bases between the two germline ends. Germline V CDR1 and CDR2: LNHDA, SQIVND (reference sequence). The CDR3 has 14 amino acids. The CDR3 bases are TGTGCCAGTAGTATAGGGGGTAGCGCTCAGACGCAGTATTTT. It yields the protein CASSIGGSAQTQYF.

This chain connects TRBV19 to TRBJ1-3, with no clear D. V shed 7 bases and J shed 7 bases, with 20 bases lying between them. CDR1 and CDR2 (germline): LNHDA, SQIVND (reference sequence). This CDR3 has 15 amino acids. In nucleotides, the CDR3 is TGTGCCAGTAAACCGGACGGCGTAGCCACGAACACCATATATTTT. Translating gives CASKPDGVATNTIYF.

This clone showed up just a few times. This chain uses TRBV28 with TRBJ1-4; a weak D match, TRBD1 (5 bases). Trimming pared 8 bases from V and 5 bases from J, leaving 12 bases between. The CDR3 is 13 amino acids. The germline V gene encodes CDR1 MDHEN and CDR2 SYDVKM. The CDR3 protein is CASLRDHNEKLFF. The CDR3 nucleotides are TGTGCCAGCCTCCGGGACCACAATGAAAAACTGTTTTTT.

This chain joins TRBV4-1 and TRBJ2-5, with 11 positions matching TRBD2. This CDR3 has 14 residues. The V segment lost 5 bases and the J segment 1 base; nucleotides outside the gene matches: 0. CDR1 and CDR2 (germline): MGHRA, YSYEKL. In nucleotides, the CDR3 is TGCGCCAGCAGCACTAGCGGGAGCCAAGAGACCCAGTACTTC. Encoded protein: CASSTSGSQETQYF.

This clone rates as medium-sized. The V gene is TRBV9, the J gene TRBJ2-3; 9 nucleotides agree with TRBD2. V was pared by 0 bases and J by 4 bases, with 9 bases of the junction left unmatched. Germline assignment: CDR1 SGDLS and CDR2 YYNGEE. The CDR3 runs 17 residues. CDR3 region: CASSVGVAGVGADTQYF. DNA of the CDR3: TGTGCCAGCAGCGTAGGGGTAGCGGGAGTAGGGGCAGATACGCAGTATTTT.

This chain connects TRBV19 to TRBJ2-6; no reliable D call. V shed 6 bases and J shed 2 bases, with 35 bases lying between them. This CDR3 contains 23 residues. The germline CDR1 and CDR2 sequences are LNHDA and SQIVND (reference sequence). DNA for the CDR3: TGTGCCAGTAGGTGGGTCCCCTCACGCCGACAACATATTTGTGAAACTGGGGCCAACGTCCTGACTTTC. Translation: CASRWVPSRRQHICETGANVLTF.

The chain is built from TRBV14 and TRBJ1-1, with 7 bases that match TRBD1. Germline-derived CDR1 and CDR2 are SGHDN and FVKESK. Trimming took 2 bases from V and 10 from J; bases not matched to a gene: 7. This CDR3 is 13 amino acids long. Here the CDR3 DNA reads TGTGCCAGCAGCCAATCGCAGGGGGTAGGAGCTTTCTTT. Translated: CASSQSQGVGAFF.

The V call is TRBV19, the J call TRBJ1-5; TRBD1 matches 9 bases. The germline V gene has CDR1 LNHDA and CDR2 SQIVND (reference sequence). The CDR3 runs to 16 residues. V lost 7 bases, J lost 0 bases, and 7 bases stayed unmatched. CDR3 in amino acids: CASIGTGSYSNQPQHF. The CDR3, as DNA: TGTGCCAGTATCGGGACAGGGAGTTATAGCAATCAGCCCCAGCATTTT.

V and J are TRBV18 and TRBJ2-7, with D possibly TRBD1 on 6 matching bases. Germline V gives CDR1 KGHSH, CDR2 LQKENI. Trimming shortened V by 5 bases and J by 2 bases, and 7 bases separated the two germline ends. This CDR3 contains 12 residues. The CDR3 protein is CASSGDTYEQYF. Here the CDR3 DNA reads TGTGCCAGCTCAGGGGACACCTACGAGCAGTACTTC.

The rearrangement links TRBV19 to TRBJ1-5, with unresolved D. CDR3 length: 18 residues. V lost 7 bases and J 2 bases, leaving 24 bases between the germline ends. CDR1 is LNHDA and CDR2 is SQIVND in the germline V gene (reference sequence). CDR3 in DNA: TGTGCCAGTACTCTAGGATCAGTCCTCACCAACGGCAATCAGCCCCAGCATTTT. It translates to CASTLGSVLTNGNQPQHF.

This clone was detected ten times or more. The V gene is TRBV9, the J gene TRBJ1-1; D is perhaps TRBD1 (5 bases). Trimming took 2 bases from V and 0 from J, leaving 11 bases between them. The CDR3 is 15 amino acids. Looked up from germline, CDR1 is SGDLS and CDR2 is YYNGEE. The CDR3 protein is CASSVSPGLNTEAFF. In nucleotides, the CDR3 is TGTGCCAGCAGCGTTTCCCCAGGGCTGAACACTGAAGCTTTCTTT. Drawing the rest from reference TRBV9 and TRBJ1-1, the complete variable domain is DSGVTQTPKHLITATGQRVTLRCSPRSGDLSVYWYQQSLDQGLQFLIQYYNGEERAKGNILERFSAQQFPDLHSELNLSSLELGDSALYFCASSVSPGLNTEAFFGQGTRLTVV.

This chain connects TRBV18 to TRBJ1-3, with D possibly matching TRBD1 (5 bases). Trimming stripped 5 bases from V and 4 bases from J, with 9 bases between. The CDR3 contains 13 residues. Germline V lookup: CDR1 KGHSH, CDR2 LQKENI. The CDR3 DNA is TGTGCCAGCTCAGTACCAGGGGGAAACACCATATATTTT. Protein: CASSVPGGNTIYF.

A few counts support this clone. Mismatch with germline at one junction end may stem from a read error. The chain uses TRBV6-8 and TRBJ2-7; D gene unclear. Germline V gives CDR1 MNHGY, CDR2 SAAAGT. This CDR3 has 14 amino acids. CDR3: CASSYSTDSYEQYF. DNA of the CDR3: TGTGCCAGTAGTTACTCGACGGATTCCTACGAGCAGTACTTC.

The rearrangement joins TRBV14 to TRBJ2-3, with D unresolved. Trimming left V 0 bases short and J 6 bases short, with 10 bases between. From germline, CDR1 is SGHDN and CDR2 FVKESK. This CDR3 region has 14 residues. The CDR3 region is CASSQDSTADTQYF. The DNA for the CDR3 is TGTGCCAGCAGCCAAGACAGCACGGCCGATACGCAGTATTTT.

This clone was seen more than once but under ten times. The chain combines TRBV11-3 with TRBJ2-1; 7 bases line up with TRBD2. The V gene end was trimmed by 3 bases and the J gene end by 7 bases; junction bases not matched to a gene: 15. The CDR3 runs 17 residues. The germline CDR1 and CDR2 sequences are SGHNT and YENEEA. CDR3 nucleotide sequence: TGTGCCAGCAGCTTCGCGAGGGCGGGAGTCTCGGGGAATGAGCAGTTCTTC. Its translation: CASSFARAGVSGNEQFF.

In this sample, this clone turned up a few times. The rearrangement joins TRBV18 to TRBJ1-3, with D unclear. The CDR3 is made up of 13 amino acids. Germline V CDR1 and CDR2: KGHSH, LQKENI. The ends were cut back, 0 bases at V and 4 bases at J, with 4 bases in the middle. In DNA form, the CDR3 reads TGTGCCAGCTCACCACCAAACGGAAACACCATATATTTT. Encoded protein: CASSPPNGNTIYF.